Presented here are 10 T cell receptor beta chains from one specimen sequenced in a study of blood T cell repertoires in COVID-19. Assay: immunoSEQ multiplex PCR; the TCRdb copy retains only in-frame clones and omits some. The sample has 35,000 to 40,000 clones, roughly 84% seen once. The sequencing sample was made of peripheral blood. These receptor sequences come from a man aged 50 or older with active or convalescent COVID-19.

The chain has TRBV9 and TRBJ2-5; the D gene is possibly TRBD2 (6 bases). Trimming cost V 5 bases and J 5 bases, with 13 bases left between them. Per the germline V gene, CDR1 is SGDLS and CDR2 is YYNGEE. The CDR3 runs to 13 residues. The CDR3 nucleotides read TGTGCCAGCAGTCCCGGGGGACGGGAGACCCAGTACTTC. Residues: CASSPGGRETQYF.

This clone was detected only a few times. This chain joins TRBV6-2 or TRBV6-3 and TRBJ2-7; D gene uncertain. This CDR3 is 11 amino acids long. In germline, CDR1 is MNHEY, CDR2 SVGEGT. V lost 5 bases and J lost 2, with 4 bases in between. The CDR3: CASSTTYEQYF. CDR3 DNA sequence: TGTGCCAGCAGTACTACCTACGAGCAGTACTTC.

V usage is TRBV13 and J usage is TRBJ2-3; the D gene is possibly TRBD1 (5 bases). Trimming took 0 bases from V and 3 from J, leaving 10 bases between them. Germline CDR1 PRHDT, CDR2 FYEKMQ (reference sequence). CDR3 length: 15 amino acids. CDR3 sequence (DNA): TGTGCCAGCAGCTTAGGCGGGCAGGGAACAGATACGCAGTATTTT. It specifies CASSLGGQGTDTQYF.

The chain recombines TRBV25-1 with TRBJ1-1; maybe TRBD1 (5 bases). Trimming removed 5 bases from V and 7 bases from J, with 17 bases in between. The length of the CDR3 is 14 residues. Germline loops: CDR1 MGHDK, CDR2 SYGVNS. DNA for the CDR3: TGTGCCAGCAGTCCCGGGACTCCCCTAAGTGAAGCTTTCTTT. Encoded protein: CASSPGTPLSEAFF.

The CDR3 here is CASSPGLGSYSGNTIYF. The DNA for the CDR3 is TGTGCCAGCAGCCCAGGACTAGGTTCTTACTCTGGAAACACCATATATTTT. V and J are TRBV5-6 and TRBJ1-3, with no clear D. Germline assignment: CDR1 SGHDT and CDR2 YYEEEE. The CDR3 loop spans 17 amino acids. The V end was cut by 4 bases, the J end by 0 bases, with 17 bases between.

This chain connects TRBV10-2 to TRBJ1-4; maybe TRBD1 (6 bases). Germline V lookup: CDR1 WSHSY, CDR2 SAAADI. Trimming left V 7 bases short and J 8 bases short, with 20 bases between. The CDR3 is 15 amino acids. CDR3 sequence (DNA): TGCGCCAGCAAGGCGACAGGTGCCCTTACGGAAAAACTGTTTTTT. Translation gives CASKATGALTEKLFF.

The rearrangement links TRBV5-1 to TRBJ2-7, with 9 bases that match TRBD1. With V trimmed by 4 bases and J by 5 bases, 13 bases remained unmatched. Germline V gives CDR1 SGHRS, CDR2 YFSETQ. The CDR3 is 16 amino acids. CDR3 in amino acids: CASSPNTGTGLDEQYF. CDR3 sequence (DNA): TGCGCCAGCAGCCCCAACACCGGGACAGGGTTGGACGAGCAGTACTTC.

This clone occurred a few times. The chain joins TRBV10-3 to TRBJ1-5; 7 positions agree with TRBD1. Germline V CDR1 and CDR2: ENHRY, SYGVKD. With 3 bases clipped from V and 2 bases from J, the junction kept 4 bases outside the gene matches. The CDR3 is 15 amino acids. The CDR3 DNA follows: TGTGCCATCAGTGATTGGGACAGTGGCAATCAGCCCCAGCATTTT. It specifies CAISDWDSGNQPQHF.

The rearrangement joins TRBV27 to TRBJ1-6; maybe TRBD1 (6 bases). The germline gives CDR1 MNHEY, CDR2 SMNVEV (reference sequence). This CDR3 region has 17 residues. V lost 3 bases and J 0 bases, leaving 12 bases between the germline ends. In DNA, the CDR3 is TGTGCCAGCAGTTTCAAAACAGGGAGCTCCTATAATTCACCCCTCCACTTT. Protein product: CASSFKTGSSYNSPLHF.

Here the CDR3 reads CASSREGLAGDEQFF. Here the CDR3 DNA reads TGTGCCAGCAGCCGGGAGGGACTAGCGGGGGATGAGCAGTTCTTC. The chain employs TRBV7-3 and TRBJ2-1; TRBD2 matches at 14 bases. The J segment lost 8 bases and the V segment lost 5 bases, leaving 5 bases of the junction unmatched. Germline-derived CDR1 and CDR2 are SGHTA and FQGTGA. The CDR3 covers 15 residues.